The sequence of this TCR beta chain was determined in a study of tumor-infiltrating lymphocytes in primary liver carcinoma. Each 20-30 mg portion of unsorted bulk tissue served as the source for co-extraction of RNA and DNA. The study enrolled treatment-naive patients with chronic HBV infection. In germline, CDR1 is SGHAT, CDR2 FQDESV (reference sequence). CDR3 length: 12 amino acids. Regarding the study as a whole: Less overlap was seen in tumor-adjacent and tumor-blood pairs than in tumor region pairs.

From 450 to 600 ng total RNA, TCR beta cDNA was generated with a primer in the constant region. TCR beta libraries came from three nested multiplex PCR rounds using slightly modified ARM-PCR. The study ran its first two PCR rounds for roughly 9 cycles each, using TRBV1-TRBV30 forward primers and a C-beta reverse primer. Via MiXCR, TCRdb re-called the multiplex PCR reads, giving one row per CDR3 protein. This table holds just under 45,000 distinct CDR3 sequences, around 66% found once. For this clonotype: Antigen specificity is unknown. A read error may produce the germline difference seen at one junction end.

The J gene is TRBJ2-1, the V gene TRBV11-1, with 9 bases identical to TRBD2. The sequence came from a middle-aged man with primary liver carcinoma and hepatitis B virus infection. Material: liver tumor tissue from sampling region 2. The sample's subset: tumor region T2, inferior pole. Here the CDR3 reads CANSLDEREEFF. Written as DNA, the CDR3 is TGTGCCAACAGCCTAGACGAGCGGGAGGAGTTCTTC.